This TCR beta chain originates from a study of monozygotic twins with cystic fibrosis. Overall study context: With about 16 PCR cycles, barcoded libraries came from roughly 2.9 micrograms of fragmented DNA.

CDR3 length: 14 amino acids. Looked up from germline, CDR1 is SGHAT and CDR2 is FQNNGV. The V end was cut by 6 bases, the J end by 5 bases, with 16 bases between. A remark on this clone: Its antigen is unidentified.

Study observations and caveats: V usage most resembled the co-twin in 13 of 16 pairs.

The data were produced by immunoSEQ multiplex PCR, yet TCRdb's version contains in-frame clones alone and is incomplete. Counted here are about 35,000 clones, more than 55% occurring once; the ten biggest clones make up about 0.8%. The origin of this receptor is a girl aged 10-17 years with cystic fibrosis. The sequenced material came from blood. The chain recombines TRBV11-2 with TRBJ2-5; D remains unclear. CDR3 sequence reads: CASSYVGLLETQYF. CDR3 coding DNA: TGTGCCAGCAGTTATGTGGGGTTGCTGGAGACCCAGTACTTC. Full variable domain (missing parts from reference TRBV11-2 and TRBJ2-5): EAGVAQSPRYKIIEKRQSVAFWCNPISGHATLYWYQQILGQGPKLLIQFQNNGVVDDSQLPKDRFSAERLKGVDSTLKIQPAKLEDSAVYLCASSYVGLLETQYFGPGTRLLVL.